This TCR beta chain came from a study of blood T cell repertoires in COVID-19. Study details: Acute and convalescent COVID-19 samples came from the United States, Italy and Spain. Nucleic acid was either cDNA or gDNA, and it came from T cells, B-cell-depleted T cells, or PBMCs.

Trimming removed 4 bases from V and 0 bases from J, with 6 bases in between. Germline CDR1 and CDR2: SQVTM and ANQGSEA. The CDR3 contains 12 residues. Seattle patient enrollment occurred during active infection, with longitudinal follow-up thereafter. Libraries were prepared by immunoSEQ multiplex PCR; TCRdb keeps only in-frame clonotypes and omits some of them. Here the sample spans roughly 300,000 clones, 90% being singletons. This clonotype originated in a woman aged 25 to 39 with COVID-19, enrolled during active disease. Sample: peripheral blood. V is TRBV29-1 and J is TRBJ2-5; D call uncertain. CDR3: CSVGHYQETQYF. The CDR3 DNA follows: TGCAGCGTTGGTCACTACCAAGAGACCCAGTACTTC.